This passage covers 16 T cell receptor beta chains from one sample sequenced in a study of cytomegalovirus exposure and HLA in healthy donors (dated by TCRdb to 2017 to 2019). Library preparation was by the immunoSEQ multiplex PCR assay. The multiplex PCR relied on a mix of 60 forward primers for TCR Vbeta segments and 13 reverse primers for TCR Jbeta segments. This immuneACCESS table, as held by TCRdb, lists in-frame sequences with V and J called but not all clones. Of the missing ones, under half trace to an unresolved V gene in checked studies; the others have no known cause. The sample table lists approximately 60,000 clones, 65% to 90% of them with a count of one. The ten largest clones take up approximately 4% of the sample. Material for sequencing was PBMCs. The origin of the receptors is a young man in good health and CMV-seronegative.

The rearrangement uses TRBV10-1 and TRBJ2-7; possibly TRBD1 for D (6 bases). CDR1 and CDR2 from the germline V gene are WNHNN and SYGVQD (reference sequence). The CDR3 loop spans 15 amino acids. Trimming shortened V by 7 bases and J by 1 base, and 17 bases separated the two germline ends. The CDR3 loop is CASTQGHKGSYEQYF. The CDR3 DNA sequence: TGCGCCAGCACCCAGGGGCATAAAGGATCCTACGAGCAGTACTTC.

The chain has TRBV19 and TRBJ1-5, with D unclear. The CDR3 has 16 residues. The V end was cut by 7 bases, the J end by 5 bases, with 21 bases between. Germline V lookup: CDR1 LNHDA, CDR2 SQIVND (reference sequence). CDR3 sequence (DNA): TGTGCCAGTACCTTACACCCAACACGGGAGGATCAGCCCCAGCATTTT. Translating it yields CASTLHPTREDQPQHF.

The chain is built from TRBV6-5 and TRBJ2-7; TRBD2 is a possible D gene (6 bases). Per the germline V gene, CDR1 is MNHEY and CDR2 is SVGAGI. The V end lost 0 bases, the J end lost 2 bases, and 11 bases lay between the germline ends. The CDR3 has 15 residues. The CDR3 here is CASSYSGGLTYEQYF. CDR3 sequence (DNA): TGTGCCAGCAGTTACTCAGGAGGGTTGACCTACGAGCAGTACTTC.

V and J are TRBV4-1 and TRBJ1-2; 7 positions match TRBD1. The CDR3 length is 15 residues. V trimming: 4 bases; J trimming: 8 bases; junction bases outside the gene matches: 13. CDR1 is MGHRA, CDR2 YSYEKL, per germline. In nucleotides, the CDR3 is TGCGCCAGCAGCCCCACTATAGGGGGCGGAGACGGCTACACCTTC. As protein: CASSPTIGGGDGYTF.

This clone is judged medium-sized (0.01 to 0.1%). The rearrangement joins TRBV4-2 to TRBJ1-5, with D maybe TRBD1 (5 bases). V lost 0 bases to trimming and J lost 6 bases, with 9 bases between them. The length of the CDR3 is 14 residues. Per germline, CDR1 LGHNA and CDR2 YNFKEQ. The CDR3 DNA follows: TGTGCCAGCAGCCAAGAGTGGGGGGGTCAGCCCCAGCATTTT. It translates to CASSQEWGGQPQHF.

The V gene is TRBV7-9, the J gene TRBJ1-4; TRBD1 might be the D (5 bases). This CDR3 is built from 14 residues. Germline V gene sequence: CDR1 SEHNR, CDR2 FQNEAQ (reference sequence). With 2 bases removed from V and 5 bases from J, the gap between germline ends came to 9 bases. Here the CDR3 reads CASSLSGTNEKLFF. The CDR3 nucleotides are TGTGCCAGCAGCTTAAGCGGGACGAATGAAAAACTGTTTTTT.

V is TRBV29-1 and J is TRBJ1-1; D not resolved. Germline CDR1 is SQVTM and CDR2 is ANQGSEA. Trimming pared 2 bases from V and 4 bases from J, leaving 11 bases between. The CDR3 is 13 amino acids. The CDR3: CSVESRIFTEAFF. The CDR3 DNA sequence: TGCAGCGTTGAATCGAGGATTTTCACTGAAGCTTTCTTT.

This chain uses TRBV20-1 with TRBJ1-1; possible D gene TRBD1, 5 bases. This CDR3 comprises 11 residues. Germline assignment: CDR1 DFQATT and CDR2 SNEGSKA (reference sequence). The V and J ends lost 5 bases and 6 bases respectively, with 10 bases between them. CDR3 coding DNA: TGCAGTGCTGGGGGAGGCGCTGAAGCTTTCTTT. Translated, it gives CSAGGGAEAFF.

This chain links TRBV4-1 with TRBJ2-5; D is possibly TRBD2 (5 bases). Matching the DNA end better, TRBJ2-7 makes the J call doubtful. This CDR3 contains 15 residues. Germline CDR1 is MGHRA and CDR2 is YSYEKL. The CDR3 reads CASSRTQTTTYEQYF. The DNA for the CDR3 is TGCGCCAGCAGCCGGACCCAAACGACTACCTACGAGCAGTACTTC.

This clone was counted a few times. The V and J genes are TRBV2 and TRBJ1-1, with TRBD1 matching 8 bases. This CDR3 has 14 residues. Germline lookup yields CDR1 SNHLY and CDR2 FYNNEI. V shed 8 bases, J shed 0 bases, and the junction held 5 bases outside the gene matches. CDR3 region: CASRDRSLNTEAFF. CDR3 sequence (DNA): TGTGCCAGCCGGGACAGGTCCTTGAACACTGAAGCTTTCTTT.

The chain has TRBV6-5 and TRBJ2-2, with a possible D match to TRBD2 (6 bases). The germline V gene has CDR1 MNHEY and CDR2 SVGAGI. Trimming stripped 6 bases from V and 1 base from J, with 12 bases between. CDR3 length: 15 amino acids. The CDR3, as DNA: TGTGCCAGCAGAGTGACTAGGGGGAACACCGGGGAGCTGTTTTTT. Translated, it gives CASRVTRGNTGELFF.

The CDR3 DNA sequence: TGTGCCAGGGGCTTCACTAGCGGGGGGACCTCCTACGAGCAGTACTTC. Amino acid sequence: CARGFTSGGTSYEQYF. The chain is built from TRBV6-4 and TRBJ2-7; 12 bases match TRBD2. Per germline, CDR1 MRHNA and CDR2 SNTAGT. V lost 9 bases and J lost 0; bases outside the gene matches: 9. The CDR3 totals 16 residues.

This clone was detected only once. This chain uses TRBV7-9 with TRBJ2-7; a weak D match, TRBD1 (5 bases). The CDR3 length is 14 residues. V was trimmed by 5 bases and J by 6 bases, leaving 17 bases between them. Germline values: CDR1 SEHNR, CDR2 FQNEAQ (reference sequence). The CDR3 here is CASSPDTRPGEQYF. In DNA, the CDR3 is TGTGCCAGCAGCCCGGACACCCGGCCGGGCGAGCAGTACTTC. Together with reference TRBV7-9 and TRBJ2-7, the CDR3 gives the full variable domain: DTGVSQNPRHKITKRGQNVTFRCDPISEHNRLYWYRQTLGQGPEFLTYFQNEAQLEKSRLLSDRFSAERPKGSFSTLEIQRTEQGDSAMYLCASSPDTRPGEQYFGPGTRLTVT.

The CDR3 reads CASSQGGRREKLFF. DNA of the CDR3: TGCGCCAGCAGCCAAGGAGGGAGGCGAGAAAAACTGTTTTTT. V is TRBV4-3 and J is TRBJ1-4; no clear D gene. There are 14 residues in the CDR3. With 1 base removed from V and 8 bases from J, the gap between germline ends came to 11 bases. Germline V gene lookup returns CDR1 LGHNA and CDR2 YSLEER.

The count of this clone is one. Within the sample, other DNA sequences also encode this same CDR3. The J gene is TRBJ2-6, the V gene TRBV7-6; a possible D gene is TRBD2 (6 bases). Trimming cost V 5 bases and J 7 bases, with 9 bases left between them. CDR1 is SGHVS, CDR2 FNYEAQ, per germline. The CDR3 runs 13 residues. The CDR3 sequence: CASSEAGANVLTF. CDR3 DNA: TGTGCCAGCAGCGAGGCGGGAGCCAACGTCCTGACTTTC.

This sequence joins TRBV7-3 and TRBJ1-6, with no clear D. The CDR3 has 15 amino acids. The V end was cut by 1 base, the J end by 6 bases, with 10 bases between. CDR1 is SGHTA, CDR2 FQGTGA, per germline. The CDR3 loop reads CASSLRGGSNSPLHF. The CDR3, as DNA: TGTGCCAGCAGCTTAAGAGGTGGATCTAATTCACCCCTCCACTTT.